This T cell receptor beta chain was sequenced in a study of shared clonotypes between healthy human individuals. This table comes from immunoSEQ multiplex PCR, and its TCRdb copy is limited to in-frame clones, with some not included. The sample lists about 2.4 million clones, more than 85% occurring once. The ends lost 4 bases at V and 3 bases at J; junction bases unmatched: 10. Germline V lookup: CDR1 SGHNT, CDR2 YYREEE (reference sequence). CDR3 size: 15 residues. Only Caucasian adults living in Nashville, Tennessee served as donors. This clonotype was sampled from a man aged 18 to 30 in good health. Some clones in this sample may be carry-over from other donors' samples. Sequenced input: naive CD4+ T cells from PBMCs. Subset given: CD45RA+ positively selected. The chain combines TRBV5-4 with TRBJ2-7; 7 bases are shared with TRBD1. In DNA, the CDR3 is TGTGCCAGCAGCCCACAGGGGCCTAAGGTCTACGAGCAGTACTTC. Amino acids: CASSPQGPKVYEQYF.